This TCR beta chain came from a study of T cell repertoires in cytomegalovirus infection (dated by TCRdb to the late 2010s). Background for the entire study: Donor HLA type was relevant to the analysis, as public TCR beta signatures indicated carriage of CMV infection together with the matching HLA type. Broad study findings and their caveats: In the ex vivo response, HLA-C-restricted CMV-specific TCR beta clonotypes were dominant, and in two of eight donors the single most frequent clonotype came from this HLA-C-restricted group. Carriers of CMV infection plus the relevant HLA type were discriminated by the cumulative frequency of public TCR beta family members in the study cohort and in an independent roughly 340-donor cohort.

Reads for this sample came from an Illumina HiSeq 1500. TCRdb's own reprocessing of the public reads used fastp at Q25 and MiXCR and kept productive beta chains. Merged by CDR3 protein, the rows form single entries marked with the most common genes and DNA. The sample table records under 350,000 distinct CDR3 sequences; roughly a tenth of these occur just once. Over 2.5% of the sample belongs to the ten largest clones. About this clonotype: The antigen this receptor binds is unknown. Per-base qualities were not stored, and no clone one base away is much larger.

The CDR3 has 14 amino acids, counting the end cysteine and phenylalanine. Just CDR3 DNA is preserved here, 42 bases in frame from base 1. From a lookup of the germline V gene (reference sequence), CDR1 and CDR2 are MNHNY and SVGAGI. V is pared back by 5 bases and J by 4 bases, with 12 bases lying between the germline termini. This receptor was identified in a human donor in good health (CMV status not recorded). Some clones in this sample may be carry-over from other donors' samples. The chain is encoded by TRBV6-6 joined to TRBJ1-5; no D gene call is confident. Sequencing was carried out using PBMCs. At the DNA level, the sequence is TGTGCCAGCAGTAACTTTAGTGCGAATCAGCCCCAGCATTTT. It translates as CASSNFSANQPQHF.